This is a list of T cell receptor beta chains from one sample in a study of OX40 agonist ivuxolimab in advanced cancers. The assay was immunoSEQ multiplex PCR, and TCRdb's table has in-frame clones only and misses some. The sample shows approximately 89,000 clones, approximately 90% of them seen only once. This specimen consisted of CD4+ or CD8+ T cells sorted from blood, obtained in a trial of the OX40 agonist ivuxolimab. The origin of the receptors is an adult with an advanced solid tumor such as melanoma, head and neck, liver or kidney cancer. Both conserved end residues are trimmed from each CDR3. Fields, in order: V gene, J gene, CDR3 length, CDR3 protein.

V: TRBV6-1; J: TRBJ2-7; length: 11; CDR3: ASRDRPKREQY
V: TRBV2; J: TRBJ1-5; length: 12; CDR3: ASSDRTDNQPQH
V: TRBV5-6; J: TRBJ1-2; length: 11; CDR3: ASSYVRNYGYT
V: TRBV9; J: TRBJ2-1; length: 13; CDR3: ASSARDFVYNEQF
V: TRBV7-2; J: TRBJ1-5; length: 13; CDR3: ASSAPGIRNQPQH
V: TRBV10-1; J: TRBJ2-5; length: 12; CDR3: ASPDLDEKGTQY
V: TRBV5-1; J: TRBJ1-2; length: 12; CDR3: ASSTGAGQYGYT
V: TRBV6-5; J: TRBJ2-7; length: 13; CDR3: ASTPAGGGSYEQY
V: TRBV7-2; J: TRBJ2-5; length: 13; CDR3: ASSLQVGERETQY
V: TRBV7-3; J: TRBJ2-7; length: 11; CDR3: ASSFGTTYEQY
V: TRBV5-4; J: TRBJ2-1; length: 14; CDR3: ASSGGVVGAYNEQF
V: TRBV5-4; J: TRBJ1-2; length: 14; CDR3: ASSLGAGGPNYGYT
V: TRBV2; J: TRBJ2-6; length: 14; CDR3: ATGQGVSAGANVLT
V: TRBV7-3; J: TRBJ1-1; length: 11; CDR3: ASSPLGDTEAF
V: TRBV11-1; J: TRBJ1-1; length: 12; CDR3: ASSALRGATEAF
V: TRBV6-5; J: TRBJ1-3; length: 12; CDR3: ASSYQEGGNTIY
V: TRBV6-1; J: TRBJ2-1; length: 12; CDR3: ASSESIRPNEQF